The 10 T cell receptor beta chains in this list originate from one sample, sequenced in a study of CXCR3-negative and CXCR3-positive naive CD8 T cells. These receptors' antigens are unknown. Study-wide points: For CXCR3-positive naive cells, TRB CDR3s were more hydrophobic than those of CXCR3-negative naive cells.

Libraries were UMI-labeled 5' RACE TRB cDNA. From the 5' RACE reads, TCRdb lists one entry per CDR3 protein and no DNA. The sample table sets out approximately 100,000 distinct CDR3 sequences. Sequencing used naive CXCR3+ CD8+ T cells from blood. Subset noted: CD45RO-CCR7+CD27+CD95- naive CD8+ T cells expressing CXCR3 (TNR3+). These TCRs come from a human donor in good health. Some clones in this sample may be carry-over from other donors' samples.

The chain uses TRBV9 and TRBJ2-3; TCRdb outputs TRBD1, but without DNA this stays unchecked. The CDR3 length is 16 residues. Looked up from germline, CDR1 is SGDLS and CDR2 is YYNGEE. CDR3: CASSEQTGEGTDTQYF.

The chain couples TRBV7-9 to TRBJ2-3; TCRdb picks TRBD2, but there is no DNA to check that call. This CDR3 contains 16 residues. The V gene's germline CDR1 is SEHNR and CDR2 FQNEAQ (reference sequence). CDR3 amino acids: CASSHRGGGITDTQYF.

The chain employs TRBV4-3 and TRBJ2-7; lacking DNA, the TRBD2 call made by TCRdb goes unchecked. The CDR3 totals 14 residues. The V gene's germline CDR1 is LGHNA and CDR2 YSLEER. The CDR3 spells CASSQANEGNEQYF.

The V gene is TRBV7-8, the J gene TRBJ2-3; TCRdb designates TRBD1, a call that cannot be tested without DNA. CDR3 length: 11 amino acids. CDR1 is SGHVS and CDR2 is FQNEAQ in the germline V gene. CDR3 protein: CASSPLDTQYF.

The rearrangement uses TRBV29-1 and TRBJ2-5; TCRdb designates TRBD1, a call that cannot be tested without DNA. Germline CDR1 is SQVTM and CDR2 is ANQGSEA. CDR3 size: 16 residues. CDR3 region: CSVEDMGQGAVETQYF.

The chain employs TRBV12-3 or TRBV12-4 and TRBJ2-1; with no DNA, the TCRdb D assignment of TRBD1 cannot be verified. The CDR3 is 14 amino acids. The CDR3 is CASSLSLQGYEQFF.

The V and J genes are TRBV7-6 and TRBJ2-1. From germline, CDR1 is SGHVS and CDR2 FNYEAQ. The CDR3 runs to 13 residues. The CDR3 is CASSFATSSEQFF.

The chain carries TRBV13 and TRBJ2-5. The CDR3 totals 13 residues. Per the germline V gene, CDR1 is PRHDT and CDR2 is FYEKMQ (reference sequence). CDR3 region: CASSLGLVGTQYF.

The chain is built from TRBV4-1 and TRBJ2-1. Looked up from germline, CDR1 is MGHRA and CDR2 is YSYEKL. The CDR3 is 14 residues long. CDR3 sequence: CASSLMGRNNEQFF.

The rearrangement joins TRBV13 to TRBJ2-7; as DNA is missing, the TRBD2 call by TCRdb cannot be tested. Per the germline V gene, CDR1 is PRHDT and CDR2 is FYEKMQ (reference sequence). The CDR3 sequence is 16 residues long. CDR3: CASTKGLGGGSYEQYF.